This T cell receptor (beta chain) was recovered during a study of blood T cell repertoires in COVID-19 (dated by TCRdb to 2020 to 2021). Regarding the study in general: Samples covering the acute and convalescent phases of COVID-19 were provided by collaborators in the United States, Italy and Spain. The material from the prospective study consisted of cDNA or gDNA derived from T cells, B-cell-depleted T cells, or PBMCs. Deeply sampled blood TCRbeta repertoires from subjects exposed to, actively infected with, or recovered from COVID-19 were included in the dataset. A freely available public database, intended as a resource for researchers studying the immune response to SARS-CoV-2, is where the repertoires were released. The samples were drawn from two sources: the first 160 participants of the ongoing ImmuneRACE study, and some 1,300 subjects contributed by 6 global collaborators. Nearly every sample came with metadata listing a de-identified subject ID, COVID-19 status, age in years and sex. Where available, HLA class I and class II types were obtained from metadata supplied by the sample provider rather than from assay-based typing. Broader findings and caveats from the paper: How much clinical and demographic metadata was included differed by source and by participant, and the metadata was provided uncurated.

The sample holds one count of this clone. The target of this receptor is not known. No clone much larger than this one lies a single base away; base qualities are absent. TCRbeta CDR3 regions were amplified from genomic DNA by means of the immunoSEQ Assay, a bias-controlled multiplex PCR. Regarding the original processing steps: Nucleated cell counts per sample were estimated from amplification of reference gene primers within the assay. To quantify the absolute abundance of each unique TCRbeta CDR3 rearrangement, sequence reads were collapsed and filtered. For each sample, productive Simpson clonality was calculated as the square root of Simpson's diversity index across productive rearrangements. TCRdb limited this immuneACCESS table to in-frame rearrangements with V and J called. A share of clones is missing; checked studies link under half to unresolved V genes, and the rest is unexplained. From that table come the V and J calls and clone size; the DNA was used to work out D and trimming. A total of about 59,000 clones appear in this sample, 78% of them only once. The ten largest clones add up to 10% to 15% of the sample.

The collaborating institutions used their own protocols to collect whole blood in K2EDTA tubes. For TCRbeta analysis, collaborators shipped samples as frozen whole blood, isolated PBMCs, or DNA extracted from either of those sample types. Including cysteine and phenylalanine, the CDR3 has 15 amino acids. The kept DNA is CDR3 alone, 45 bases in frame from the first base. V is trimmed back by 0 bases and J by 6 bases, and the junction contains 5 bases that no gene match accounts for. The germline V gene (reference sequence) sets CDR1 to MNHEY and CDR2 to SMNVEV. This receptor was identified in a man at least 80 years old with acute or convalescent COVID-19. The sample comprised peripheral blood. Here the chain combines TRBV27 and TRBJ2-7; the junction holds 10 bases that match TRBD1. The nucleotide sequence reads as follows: TGTGCCAGCAGTTTATCGGGGACAGGGGAGAGCGAGCAGTACTTC. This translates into CASSLSGTGESEQYF.